This entry is about one T cell receptor (beta chain). The target antigen is unknown. Sequencing used immunoSEQ multiplex PCR; TCRdb keeps in-frame clones, though not all of them. The sample shows about 73,000 clones, about 93% of them seen only once. Germline lookup yields CDR1 KGHSH and CDR2 LQKENI. Trimming took off 3 bases at V and 4 bases at J, with 16 bases between the two ends. CDR3 length: 16 amino acids. This entry comes from a study of OX40 agonist ivuxolimab in advanced cancers. Study in general: Three partial responders included one hepatocellular carcinoma patient and two cutaneous melanoma patients.

Study-level points and caveats: Low clonal expansion, among the lowest seen, marked partial responders at 0.1-3.0 mg/kg. Not determined was the antigen specificity of the expanded peripheral T cells. Certain nonresponding patients likewise had low normalized T-cell clonal expansion.

This specimen was CD4+ or CD8+ T cells sorted from blood, taken in a trial of the OX40 agonist ivuxolimab. This chain links TRBV18 with TRBJ2-1; D unclear. The sequence was collected from an adult with an advanced solid tumor such as melanoma, head and neck, liver or kidney cancer. CDR3 amino acids: CASSPFDGSPYNEQFF. The CDR3 region has the DNA TGTGCCAGCTCACCCTTTGACGGGTCCCCATACAATGAGCAGTTCTTC.